This is a list of T cell receptor beta chains from one sample in a study of TIL therapy for anti-PD-1-resistant metastatic lung cancer. Produced via immunoSEQ multiplex PCR; TCRdb's table is partial and in-frame only. The sample includes roughly 58,000 clones, 75% to 85% of them seen just once. Specimen: blood, collected at baseline. Receptors originate from a person between 30 and 80 years old with non-small cell lung cancer. Each CDR3 is given with its conserved first and last residue. Fields, in order: D gene, CDR3 length, V gene, clone size, J gene, CDR3 DNA, CDR3 protein. A D gene is named only where the DNA matches it firmly. Some rows have no size entry. The others give once, few or many, or a class for an expanded clone.

d_call: .; cdr3_length: 14; v_call: TRBV18; clone_size: .; j_call: TRBJ1-1; cdr3_nt: TGTGCCAGCTCACCCTGGGTCATGAACACTGAAGCTTTCTTT; cdr3_aa: CASSPWVMNTEAFF
d_call: .; cdr3_length: 12; v_call: TRBV7-9; clone_size: .; j_call: TRBJ1-1; cdr3_nt: TGTGCCAGCAGCTTAGCCGTCGCTGAAGCTTTCTTT; cdr3_aa: CASSLAVAEAFF
d_call: .; cdr3_length: 15; v_call: TRBV4-1; clone_size: few; j_call: TRBJ2-7; cdr3_nt: TGCGCCAGCAGCCAAGTGCCGGAAGGGACCTACGAGCAGTACTTC; cdr3_aa: CASSQVPEGTYEQYF
d_call: .; cdr3_length: 14; v_call: TRBV3-1/TRBV3-2; clone_size: .; j_call: TRBJ2-2; cdr3_nt: TGTGCCAGCAGCCAAGACCCCGCGCCCGGGGAGCTGTTTTTT; cdr3_aa: CASSQDPAPGELFF
d_call: TRBD1; cdr3_length: 15; v_call: TRBV5-1; clone_size: once; j_call: TRBJ2-7; cdr3_nt: TGCGCCAGCAGCGTTGGGACAGGGGCTACCTACGAGCAGTACTTC; cdr3_aa: CASSVGTGATYEQYF
d_call: .; cdr3_length: 15; v_call: TRBV7-2; clone_size: .; j_call: TRBJ2-1; cdr3_nt: TGTGCCAGCAGCTTAGGACTGCCGAGGGTCAATGAGCAGTTCTTC; cdr3_aa: CASSLGLPRVNEQFF
d_call: TRBD2; cdr3_length: 16; v_call: TRBV7-9; clone_size: few; j_call: TRBJ2-2; cdr3_nt: TGTGCCAGCAGCTTATGGACTAGCGGGAGGTCCGGGGAGCTGTTTTTT; cdr3_aa: CASSLWTSGRSGELFF
d_call: TRBD2; cdr3_length: 14; v_call: TRBV5-1; clone_size: .; j_call: TRBJ2-7; cdr3_nt: TGCGCCAGCAGCTCGAATAGCGGGGGCTACGAGCAGTACTTC; cdr3_aa: CASSSNSGGYEQYF
d_call: .; cdr3_length: 16; v_call: TRBV14; clone_size: .; j_call: TRBJ2-6; cdr3_nt: TGTGCCAGCAGCCAAGGTCCACACTCTGGGGCCAACGTCCTGACTTTC; cdr3_aa: CASSQGPHSGANVLTF
d_call: .; cdr3_length: 10; v_call: TRBV20-1; clone_size: .; j_call: TRBJ2-7; cdr3_nt: TGCAGTGCTAGTTTGGGGGAGCAGTACTTC; cdr3_aa: CSASLGEQYF
d_call: .; cdr3_length: 14; v_call: TRBV7-2; clone_size: .; j_call: TRBJ2-7; cdr3_nt: TGTGCCAGCAGCCAAGGGGGTGGGGGCTACGAGCAGTACTTC; cdr3_aa: CASSQGGGGYEQYF
d_call: TRBD2; cdr3_length: 15; v_call: TRBV7-8; clone_size: .; j_call: TRBJ2-1; cdr3_nt: TGTGCCAGAGGCCATGGGACTAGCCGAGACAATGAGCAGTTCTTC; cdr3_aa: CARGHGTSRDNEQFF
d_call: TRBD1; cdr3_length: 17; v_call: TRBV4-3; clone_size: .; j_call: TRBJ2-2; cdr3_nt: TGCGCCAGCAGCCAAGGTTACAGGGGGTACAACACCGGGGAGCTGTTTTTT; cdr3_aa: CASSQGYRGYNTGELFF
d_call: .; cdr3_length: 14; v_call: TRBV2; clone_size: few; j_call: TRBJ2-7; cdr3_nt: TGTGCCAGCAGACCCCAGATAAACAGCTACGAGCAGTACTTC; cdr3_aa: CASRPQINSYEQYF
d_call: .; cdr3_length: 15; v_call: TRBV6-6; clone_size: .; j_call: TRBJ2-3; cdr3_nt: TGTGCCAGCAGTTTTCGGCGGGGCAGCACAGATACGCAGTATTTT; cdr3_aa: CASSFRRGSTDTQYF
d_call: .; cdr3_length: 16; v_call: TRBV7-3; clone_size: .; j_call: TRBJ1-6; cdr3_nt: TGTGCCAGCAGCTTAGATAGGCAGGGAACTAATTCACCCCTCCACTTT; cdr3_aa: CASSLDRQGTNSPLHF
d_call: .; cdr3_length: 12; v_call: TRBV2; clone_size: few; j_call: TRBJ2-7; cdr3_nt: TGTGCCAGCAGTCTCGCATCGTATGAGCAGTACTTC; cdr3_aa: CASSLASYEQYF
d_call: .; cdr3_length: 15; v_call: TRBV28; clone_size: .; j_call: TRBJ2-7; cdr3_nt: TGTGCCAGCAGTTTGACCTACCCTACTACGGACGAGCAGTACTTC; cdr3_aa: CASSLTYPTTDEQYF
d_call: TRBD1; cdr3_length: 15; v_call: TRBV7-9; clone_size: .; j_call: TRBJ2-4; cdr3_nt: TGTGCCAGCAGCAAACCGGGACAGGGGGCTCACATTCAGTACTTC; cdr3_aa: CASSKPGQGAHIQYF
d_call: TRBD1; cdr3_length: 15; v_call: TRBV28; clone_size: .; j_call: TRBJ2-7; cdr3_nt: TGTGCCAGCAGTTTATCCGGACAGGCAAACTACGAGCAGTACTTC; cdr3_aa: CASSLSGQANYEQYF
d_call: TRBD2; cdr3_length: 19; v_call: TRBV7-6; clone_size: .; j_call: TRBJ2-2; cdr3_nt: TGTGCCAGCAGCTATCCCATATCGACTGGCGGGGGGCATACCGGGGAGCTGTTTTTT; cdr3_aa: CASSYPISTGGGHTGELFF
d_call: .; cdr3_length: 15; v_call: TRBV7-2; clone_size: once; j_call: TRBJ1-6; cdr3_nt: TGTGCCAGCAGCCTAACAGGGAATGGAGTTTCACCCCTCCACTTT; cdr3_aa: CASSLTGNGVSPLHF
d_call: .; cdr3_length: 14; v_call: TRBV11-3; clone_size: .; j_call: TRBJ2-5; cdr3_nt: TGTGCCAGCAGCTTAGGGGGGAGGCGGGGGACCCAGTACTTC; cdr3_aa: CASSLGGRRGTQYF
d_call: .; cdr3_length: 11; v_call: TRBV25-1; clone_size: .; j_call: TRBJ1-1; cdr3_nt: TGTGCCAGCACTAGGGGAGGGGAAGCTTTCTTT; cdr3_aa: CASTRGGEAFF
d_call: TRBD1; cdr3_length: 14; v_call: TRBV19; clone_size: .; j_call: TRBJ1-1; cdr3_nt: TGTGCCAGTAGTCCGGGACAGAGGAACACTGAAGCTTTCTTT; cdr3_aa: CASSPGQRNTEAFF
d_call: TRBD2; cdr3_length: 16; v_call: TRBV3-1/TRBV3-2; clone_size: .; j_call: TRBJ2-3; cdr3_nt: TGTGCCAGCAGCCAAATCTTGCGGGAGGGCCCAGATACGCAGTATTTT; cdr3_aa: CASSQILREGPDTQYF
d_call: TRBD1; cdr3_length: 13; v_call: TRBV7-2; clone_size: .; j_call: TRBJ2-7; cdr3_nt: TGTGCCAGCAGCTTGACAGGGACGGGCGAGCAGTACTTC; cdr3_aa: CASSLTGTGEQYF
d_call: .; cdr3_length: 14; v_call: TRBV5-6; clone_size: .; j_call: TRBJ2-7; cdr3_nt: TGTGCCAGCAGCTTGGCGGGGGACGTGGACGAGCAGTACTTC; cdr3_aa: CASSLAGDVDEQYF
d_call: TRBD1; cdr3_length: 16; v_call: TRBV7-8; clone_size: .; j_call: TRBJ2-7; cdr3_nt: TGTGCCAGCAGCTTAGGGGCAGGCAGGGGGCTCTACGAGCAGTACTTC; cdr3_aa: CASSLGAGRGLYEQYF
d_call: .; cdr3_length: 12; v_call: TRBV12-3/TRBV12-4; clone_size: .; j_call: TRBJ2-7; cdr3_nt: TGTGCCAGCAGTAATCAGGGTTCCGAGCAGTACTTC; cdr3_aa: CASSNQGSEQYF
d_call: .; cdr3_length: 13; v_call: TRBV7-8; clone_size: .; j_call: TRBJ1-3; cdr3_nt: TGTGCCAGCAGCTCCATTTCTGGAAACACCATATATTTT; cdr3_aa: CASSSISGNTIYF
d_call: TRBD1; cdr3_length: 19; v_call: TRBV19; clone_size: .; j_call: TRBJ1-4; cdr3_nt: TGTGCCAGTAGTCCTCAAAGCCGGGACAGGACTGCAACTAATGAAAAACTGTTTTTT; cdr3_aa: CASSPQSRDRTATNEKLFF
d_call: TRBD1; cdr3_length: 14; v_call: TRBV2; clone_size: few; j_call: TRBJ2-4; cdr3_nt: TGTGCCAGAGGACAGGGGAAAGCCAAAAACATTCAGTACTTC; cdr3_aa: CARGQGKAKNIQYF
d_call: .; cdr3_length: 13; v_call: TRBV7-3; clone_size: .; j_call: TRBJ2-3; cdr3_nt: TGTGCCAGCAGCCAGAGCTTCACAGATACGCAGTATTTT; cdr3_aa: CASSQSFTDTQYF
d_call: .; cdr3_length: 15; v_call: TRBV28; clone_size: .; j_call: TRBJ1-2; cdr3_nt: TGTGCCAGCAGGACTGCCCCGGGTACTAACTATGGCTACACCTTC; cdr3_aa: CASRTAPGTNYGYTF